A few counts support the clone carrying this T cell receptor beta chain. Germline V gene lookup returns CDR1 MNHEY and CDR2 SVGAGI. The CDR3 has 13 residues. This sample is drawn from a study of T-cell memory formation after mild COVID-19. Study in general: TCR clustering was largely donor specific.

Constant-segment primers were used for 5'RACE, and the resulting TCR alpha and TCR beta cDNA libraries carried sample barcodes and UMIs. Each CDR3 protein is one row after TCRdb ran MiXCR on the 5' RACE reads. The sample carries about 360,000 distinct CDR3 sequences, around 14% recorded once. This chain links TRBV6-5 with TRBJ2-5, with 9 bases aligning to TRBD1. Sequenced input: PBMCs or a T cell subset sorted from them (not recorded which). The receptor comes from a man between 18 and 29 years old who had mild COVID-19 (a few samples of this study predate the infection). Cell type and time point are not known. The CDR3 DNA sequence: TGTGCTGCGTGGACAGGGGTGGAAGAGACCCAGTACTTC. Protein product: CAAWTGVEETQYF.